The 5 T cell receptor beta chains below were found in one sample sequenced in a study of cytomegalovirus exposure and HLA in healthy donors. Using immunoSEQ multiplex PCR, the repertoire was profiled, and TCRdb retains in-frame clones only, with some absent. The sample has 50,000 or so clones, roughly nine tenths seen once; the top ten hold 2.2%. Input material: PBMCs. These receptors came from a woman under 40 in good health and CMV-seronegative.

A few counts support this clone. The V call is TRBV7-2, the J call TRBJ2-3; TRBD2 matches at 14 bases. In germline, CDR1 is SGHTA, CDR2 FQGNSA. Trimming took 5 bases from V and 2 from J; bases not matched to a gene: 12. The CDR3 has 19 residues. The CDR3 is CASSRLAGGRPSDTDTQYF. The CDR3 coding sequence is TGTGCCAGCAGCCGACTAGCGGGAGGGAGGCCGTCTGACACAGATACGCAGTATTTT.

The chain recombines TRBV28 with TRBJ1-2; unclear D gene. Per germline, CDR1 MDHEN and CDR2 SYDVKM. Deletions cut 8 bases from V and 6 bases from J, with 16 bases between. The CDR3 contains 13 residues. CDR3 DNA sequence: TGTGCCAGCTTTGCGGGTGGACGGGATGGCTACACCTTC. It codes for CASFAGGRDGYTF.

Written as DNA, the CDR3 is TGTGCCAGCAGTCGCCTTAGGTGGGCCACTGAAGCTTTCTTT. Its translation: CASSRLRWATEAFF. This chain joins TRBV6-5 and TRBJ1-1; no reliable D call. The length of the CDR3 is 14 residues. The V gene lost 5 bases and the J gene lost 4 bases, with 14 bases spanning the gap. Germline values: CDR1 MNHEY, CDR2 SVGAGI.

The chain employs TRBV15 and TRBJ2-1; D is perhaps TRBD1 (5 bases). Germline CDR1 and CDR2: LNHNV and YYDKDF (reference sequence). CDR3 size: 14 residues. V lost 8 bases and J lost 0, with 11 bases in between. CDR3 nucleotide sequence: TGTGCCACCGGGCCCGACAGCTCCTACAATGAGCAGTTCTTC. Its protein product is CATGPDSSYNEQFF.

The chain has TRBV9 and TRBJ2-2; 9 nucleotides match TRBD1. V lost 4 bases to trimming and J lost 4 bases; unmatched junction nucleotides: 8. The length of the CDR3 is 16 residues. Germline V gene lookup returns CDR1 SGDLS and CDR2 YYNGEE. CDR3 sequence reads: CASSPRGQGGTGELFF. The CDR3 nucleotides read TGTGCCAGCAGCCCGCGGGGACAGGGAGGCACCGGGGAGCTGTTTTTT.